The clone carrying this T cell receptor (beta chain) was recorded many times. The antigen remains undetermined. Germline loops: CDR1 SEHNR, CDR2 FQNEAQ (reference sequence). The CDR3 consists of 14 residues. V lost 1 base and J lost 7; bases outside the gene matches: 3. This entry comes from a study of beta chain features in type 1 diabetes. Study-wide results and caveats: Type 1 diabetes patients showed a moderate but significant shortening of TCRB CDR3s in all four CD4+ subsets. The naive, central memory and Treg TCRB repertoires of patients appeared to be more similar to one another than those of healthy donors.

Reverse transcribing all isolated RNA meant expressed TCRB transcripts were sequenced. Sequencing was performed with immunoSEQ multiplex PCR; in TCRdb, only in-frame clones are kept and a portion is missing. The sample lists hundreds of thousands of clones, approximately 30% occurring once. The sequenced material came from naive CD4+ T cells from blood. The chain is built from TRBV7-9 and TRBJ2-4, with TRBD2 matching 8 bases. This receptor was taken from a young man in good health. CDR3 in DNA: TGTGCCAGCAGCTTAGGGACTAGCCACAACATTCAGTACTTC. It codes for CASSLGTSHNIQYF.